The following is a T cell receptor (beta chain) sequence with its context. Its antigen is currently unknown. A multiplex PCR was run with 60 Vbeta primers and 13 Jbeta primers. The table came from immunoSEQ multiplex PCR; TCRdb's copy has only in-frame clones and leaves some out. Seen here are 100,000 to 150,000 clones, about 63% observed once, and the top ten hold about 1.5%. From germline, CDR1 is SGHAT and CDR2 FQNNGV. Trimming shortened V by 5 bases and J by 0 bases, and 14 bases separated the two germline ends. This CDR3 has 15 amino acids. The entry originates in a study of cytomegalovirus exposure and HLA in healthy donors. Study-wide findings and caveats: The classifier reportedly diagnosed cytomegalovirus status with high specificity and sensitivity. Segments of the TCR beta V type were, in most cases, productive about 87% or about 30% of the time in an earlier analysis. Researchers counted approximately 160 TCR beta chains as cytomegalovirus-associated.

The receptor was derived from a man aged 30-40 years in good health and CMV-seropositive. The rearrangement uses TRBV11-2 and TRBJ2-7; D possibly corresponds to TRBD1 (6 bases). Sequencing was performed on PBMCs. The CDR3 protein is CASSPRTGSSYEQYF. The CDR3 coding sequence is TGTGCCAGCAGCCCGCGAACAGGGAGCTCCTACGAGCAGTACTTC.